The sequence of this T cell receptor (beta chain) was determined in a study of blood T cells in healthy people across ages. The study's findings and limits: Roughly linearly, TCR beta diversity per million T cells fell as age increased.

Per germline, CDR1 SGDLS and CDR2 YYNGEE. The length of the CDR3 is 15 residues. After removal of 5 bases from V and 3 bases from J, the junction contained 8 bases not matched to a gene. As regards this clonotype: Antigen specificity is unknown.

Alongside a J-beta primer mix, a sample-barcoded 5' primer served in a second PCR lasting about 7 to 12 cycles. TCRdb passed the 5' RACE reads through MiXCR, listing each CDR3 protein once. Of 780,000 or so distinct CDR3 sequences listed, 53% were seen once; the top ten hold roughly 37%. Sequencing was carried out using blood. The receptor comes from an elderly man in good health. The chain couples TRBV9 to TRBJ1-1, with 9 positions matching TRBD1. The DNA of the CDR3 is TGTGCCAGCAGTGAGGGACAGGGAGGGGACACTGAAGCTTTCTTT. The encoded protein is CASSEGQGGDTEAFF.